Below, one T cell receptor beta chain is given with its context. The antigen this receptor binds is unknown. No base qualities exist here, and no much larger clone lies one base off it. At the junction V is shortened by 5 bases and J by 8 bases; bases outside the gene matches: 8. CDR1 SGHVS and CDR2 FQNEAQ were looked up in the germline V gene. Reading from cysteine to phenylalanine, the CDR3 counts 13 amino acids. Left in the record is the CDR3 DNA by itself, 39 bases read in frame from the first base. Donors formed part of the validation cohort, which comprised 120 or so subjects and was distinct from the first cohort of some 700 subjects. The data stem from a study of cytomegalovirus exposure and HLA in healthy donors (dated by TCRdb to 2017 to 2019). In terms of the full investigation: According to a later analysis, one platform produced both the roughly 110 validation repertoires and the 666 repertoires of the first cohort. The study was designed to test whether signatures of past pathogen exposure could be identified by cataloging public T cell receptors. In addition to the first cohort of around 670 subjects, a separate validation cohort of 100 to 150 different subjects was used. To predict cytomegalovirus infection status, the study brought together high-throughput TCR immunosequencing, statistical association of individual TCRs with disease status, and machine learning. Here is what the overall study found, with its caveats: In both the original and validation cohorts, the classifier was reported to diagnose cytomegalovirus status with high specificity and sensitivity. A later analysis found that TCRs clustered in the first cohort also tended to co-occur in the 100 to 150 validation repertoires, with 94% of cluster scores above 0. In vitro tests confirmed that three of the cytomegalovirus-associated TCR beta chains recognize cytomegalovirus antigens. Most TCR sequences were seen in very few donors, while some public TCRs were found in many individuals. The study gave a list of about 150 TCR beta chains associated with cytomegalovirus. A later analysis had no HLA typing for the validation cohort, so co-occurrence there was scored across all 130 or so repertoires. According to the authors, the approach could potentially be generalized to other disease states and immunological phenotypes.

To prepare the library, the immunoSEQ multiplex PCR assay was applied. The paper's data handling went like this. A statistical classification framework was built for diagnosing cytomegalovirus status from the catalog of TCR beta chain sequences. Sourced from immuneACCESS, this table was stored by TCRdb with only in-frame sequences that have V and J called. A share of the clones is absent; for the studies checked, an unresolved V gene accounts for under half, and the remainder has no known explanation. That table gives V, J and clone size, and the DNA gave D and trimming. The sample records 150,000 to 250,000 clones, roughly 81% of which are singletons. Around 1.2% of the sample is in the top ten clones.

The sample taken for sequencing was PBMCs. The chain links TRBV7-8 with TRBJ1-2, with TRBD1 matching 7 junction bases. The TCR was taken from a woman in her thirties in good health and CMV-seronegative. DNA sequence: TGTGCCAGCAGCCTACAGGGGCAAGAAGGCTACACCTTC. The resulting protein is CASSLQGQEGYTF.